Described below is a single T cell receptor beta chain sequence and its context. The target antigen is unknown. Sampling of bone marrow took place during active disease in every patient. The library was built from approximately 400 ng RNA with molecular barcoded adaptors for alpha/delta and beta/gamma chains. TCRdb ran MiXCR on the reads and lists one entry per CDR3 protein. This sample has tens of thousands of distinct CDR3 sequences, with under 20% found just once. These data originate in a study of read filtering for tumor transcriptome and immune sequencing. Germline CDR1 MNHEY, CDR2 SVGAGI. The V end was cut by 6 bases, the J end by 4 bases, with 10 bases between. CDR3 length: 13 residues. Whole-study results and caveats: Single-read clonotypes: roughly 82% of IR-seq clonotypes (around 3.5% of reads), almost 75% of RNA-seq clonotypes (approximately 49% of reads).

The source is a donor at least 40 years old with multiple myeloma. Specimen: a population of CD138-negative cells sorted from bone marrow. This chain joins TRBV6-5 and TRBJ1-5; D ambiguous. The CDR3 sequence: CASSRIGNQPQHF. The DNA for the CDR3 is TGTGCCAGCAGCCGGATAGGAAATCAGCCCCAGCATTTT.